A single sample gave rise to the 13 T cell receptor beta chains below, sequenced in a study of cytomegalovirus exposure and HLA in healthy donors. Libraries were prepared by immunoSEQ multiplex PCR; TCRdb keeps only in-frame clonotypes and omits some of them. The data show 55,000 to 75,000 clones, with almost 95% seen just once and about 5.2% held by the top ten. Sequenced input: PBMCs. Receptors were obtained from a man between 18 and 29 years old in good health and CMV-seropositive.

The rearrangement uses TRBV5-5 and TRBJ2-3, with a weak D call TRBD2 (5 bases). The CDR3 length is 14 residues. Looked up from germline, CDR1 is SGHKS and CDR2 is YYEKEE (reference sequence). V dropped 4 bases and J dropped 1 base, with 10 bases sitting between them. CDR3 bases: TGTGCCAGCAGCCCAACTAGTGGCACAGATACGCAGTATTTT. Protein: CASSPTSGTDTQYF.

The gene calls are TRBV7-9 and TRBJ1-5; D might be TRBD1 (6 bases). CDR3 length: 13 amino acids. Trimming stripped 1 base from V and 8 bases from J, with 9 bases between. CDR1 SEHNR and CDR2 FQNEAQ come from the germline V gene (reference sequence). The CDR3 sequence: CASSLDPGEPQHF. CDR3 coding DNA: TGTGCCAGCAGCTTAGATCCAGGGGAGCCCCAGCATTTT.

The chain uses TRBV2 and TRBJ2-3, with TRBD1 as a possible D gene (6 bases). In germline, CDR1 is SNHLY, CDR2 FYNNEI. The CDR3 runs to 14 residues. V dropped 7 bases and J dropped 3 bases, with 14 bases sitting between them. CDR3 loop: CASTLNTGTDTQYF. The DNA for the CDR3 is TGTGCCAGCACGCTCAACACAGGGACAGATACGCAGTATTTT.

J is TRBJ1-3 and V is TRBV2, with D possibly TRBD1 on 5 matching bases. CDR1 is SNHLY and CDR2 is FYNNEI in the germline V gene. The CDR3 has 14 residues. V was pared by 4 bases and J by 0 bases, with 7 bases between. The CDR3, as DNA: TGTGCCAGCAGTGGACAGATCTCTGGAAACACCATATATTTT. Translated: CASSGQISGNTIYF.

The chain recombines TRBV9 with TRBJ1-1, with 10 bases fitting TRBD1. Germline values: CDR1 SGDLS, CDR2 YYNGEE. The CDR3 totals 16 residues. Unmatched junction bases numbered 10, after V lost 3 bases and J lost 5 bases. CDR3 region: CASSAAGTGEFTEAFF. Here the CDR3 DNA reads TGTGCCAGCAGCGCGGCCGGGACAGGGGAATTTACTGAAGCTTTCTTT.

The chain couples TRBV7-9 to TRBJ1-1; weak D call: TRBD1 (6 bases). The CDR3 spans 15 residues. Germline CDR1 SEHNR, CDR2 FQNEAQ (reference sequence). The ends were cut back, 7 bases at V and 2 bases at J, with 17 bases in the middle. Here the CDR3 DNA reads TGTGCCAGCACCGAAGGGAGGGGGGACAACACTGAAGCTTTCTTT. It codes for CASTEGRGDNTEAFF.

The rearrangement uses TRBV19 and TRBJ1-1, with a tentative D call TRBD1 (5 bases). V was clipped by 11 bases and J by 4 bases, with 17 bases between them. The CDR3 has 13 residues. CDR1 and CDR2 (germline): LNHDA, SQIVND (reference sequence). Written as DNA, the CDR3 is TGTGCCGTGGGGGAGGGAGTTGGCACTGAAGCTTTCTTT. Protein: CAVGEGVGTEAFF.

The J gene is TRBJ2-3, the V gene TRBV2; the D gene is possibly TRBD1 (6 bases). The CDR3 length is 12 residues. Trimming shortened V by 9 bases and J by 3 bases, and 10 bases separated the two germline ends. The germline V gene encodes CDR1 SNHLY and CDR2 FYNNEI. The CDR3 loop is CARGGTTDTQYF. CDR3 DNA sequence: TGTGCCAGGGGTGGGACAACAGATACGCAGTATTTT.

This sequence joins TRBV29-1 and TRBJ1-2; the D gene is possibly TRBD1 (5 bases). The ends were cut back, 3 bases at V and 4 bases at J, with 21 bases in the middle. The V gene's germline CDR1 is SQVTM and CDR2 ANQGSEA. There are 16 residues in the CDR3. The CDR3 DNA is TGCAGCGTTGAGGACCGGACACTCTCGGCAGGCTATGGCTACACCTTC. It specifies CSVEDRTLSAGYGYTF.

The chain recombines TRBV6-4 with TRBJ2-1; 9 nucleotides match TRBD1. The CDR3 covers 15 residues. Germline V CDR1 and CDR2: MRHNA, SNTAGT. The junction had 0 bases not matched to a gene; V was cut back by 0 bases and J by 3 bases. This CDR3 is CASSDSTGGYNEQFF. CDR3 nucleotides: TGTGCCAGCAGTGACTCGACAGGGGGCTACAATGAGCAGTTCTTC.

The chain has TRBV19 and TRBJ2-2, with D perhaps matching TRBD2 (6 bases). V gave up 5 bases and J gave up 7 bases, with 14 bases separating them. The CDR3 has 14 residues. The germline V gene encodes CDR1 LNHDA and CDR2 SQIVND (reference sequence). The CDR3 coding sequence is TGTGCCAGTAGTTTGCCGGGAGTAGGCGGGGAGCTGTTTTTT. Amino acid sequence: CASSLPGVGGELFF.

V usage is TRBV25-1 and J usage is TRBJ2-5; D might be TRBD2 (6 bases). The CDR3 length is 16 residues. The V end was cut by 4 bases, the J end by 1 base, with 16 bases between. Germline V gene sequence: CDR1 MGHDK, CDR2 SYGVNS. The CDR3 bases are TGTGCCAGCAGTGGTAGCGGCTGGAGAATCCAAGAGACCCAGTACTTC. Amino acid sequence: CASSGSGWRIQETQYF. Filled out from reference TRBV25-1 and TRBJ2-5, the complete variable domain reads EADIYQTPRYLVIGTGKKITLECSQTMGHDKMYWYQQDPGMELHLIHYSYGVNSTEKGDLSSESTVSRIRTEHFPLTLESARPSHTSQYLCASSGSGWRIQETQYFGPGTRLLVL.

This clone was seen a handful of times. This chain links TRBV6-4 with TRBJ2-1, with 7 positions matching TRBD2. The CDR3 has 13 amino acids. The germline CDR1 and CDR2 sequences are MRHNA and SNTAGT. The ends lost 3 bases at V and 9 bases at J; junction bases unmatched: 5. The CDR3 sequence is CASSEGGAGEQFF. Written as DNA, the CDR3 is TGTGCCAGCAGTGAGGGAGGGGCGGGTGAGCAGTTCTTC.